This TCR beta chain derives from a study of T cell repertoires in ileal Crohn's disease. Study-level information: Thiopurines (under 12) or anti-TNF agents (roughly 17) were given postoperatively to about half. Notes on the study in general: Sorted CD8 T cells held more high-frequency clones than CD4. Every patient over 26.8% clonality showed endoscopic recurrence.

TCRdb's copy holds only in-frame clones and misses some; the assay was immunoSEQ multiplex PCR. Of roughly 14,000 clones listed, 80% to 85% are singletons. This CDR3 is 16 amino acids long. V was trimmed by 7 bases and J by 0 bases, leaving 16 bases between them. The germline CDR1 and CDR2 sequences are MNHGY and SVAAGI. On this clone: The antigen is unknown.

Adults with ileal or ileocolonic Crohn's disease and an indication for resection were eligible. The chain joins TRBV6-9 to TRBJ1-3; D is unclear. Sequenced input: ileal tissue. The TCR was taken from an adult with Crohn's disease. CDR3 bases: TGTGCCAGCAATCACCATGGGAGCTTCTCTGGAAACACCATATATTTT. Amino acid sequence: CASNHHGSFSGNTIYF.